These 15 T cell receptor beta chains came from one sample sequenced in a study of OX40 agonist ivuxolimab in advanced cancers. Clones were read by immunoSEQ multiplex PCR, and TCRdb kept only the in-frame ones, dropping some. The table has approximately 40,000 clones, around 82% seen once; the top ten hold around a fifth. Here the sequenced sample was CD4+ or CD8+ T cells sorted from blood, taken in a trial of the OX40 agonist ivuxolimab. The source is an adult with an advanced solid tumor such as melanoma, head and neck, liver or kidney cancer.

J is TRBJ1-6 and V is TRBV4-3, with D unresolved. There are 13 residues in the CDR3. The germline V gene encodes CDR1 LGHNA and CDR2 YSLEER. The germline V and J ends were trimmed by 0 bases and 10 bases, with 7 bases remaining between them. This CDR3 reads CASSQENASPLHF. DNA for the CDR3: TGCGCCAGCAGCCAAGAAAATGCCTCACCCCTCCACTTT.

A remark on this clone: One junction end disagrees with the germline gene, perhaps due to a read error. The J gene is TRBJ2-1, the V gene TRBV29-1; 8 positions agree with TRBD1. Germline lookup yields CDR1 SQVTM and CDR2 ANQGSEA. The CDR3 is made up of 14 amino acids. In nucleotides, the CDR3 is TGCAGCGTCGAAGAATTAGGACAGGGCAATGAGCAGTTCTTC. It specifies CSVEELGQGNEQFF.

The genes are TRBV11-3 and TRBJ2-5; the match to TRBD1 covers 8 bases. The V gene's germline CDR1 is SGHNT and CDR2 YENEEA. V lost 1 base to trimming and J lost 2 bases; unmatched junction nucleotides: 3. The CDR3 covers 15 residues. CDR3 in amino acids: CASSLGYRGQETQYF. The CDR3 region has the DNA TGTGCCAGCAGCTTAGGATACAGGGGGCAAGAGACCCAGTACTTC.

The chain links TRBV27 to TRBJ2-1; perhaps TRBD2 as D (7 bases). The CDR3 runs to 18 residues. Deletions cut 8 bases from V and 4 bases from J, with 27 bases between. CDR1 is MNHEY and CDR2 is SMNVEV in the germline V gene (reference sequence). The CDR3: CASLPGQRTRRSYNEQFF. The CDR3 DNA follows: TGTGCCAGCCTTCCGGGACAAAGGACTAGGCGTAGTTACAATGAGCAGTTCTTC.

This clone occurred a few times. The V call is TRBV2, the J call TRBJ2-5; 9 bases align to TRBD1. The tail of the sequence fits TRBJ2-7 better, so the J call may be wrong. This CDR3 comprises 14 residues. Germline values: CDR1 SNHLY, CDR2 FYNNEI. The CDR3 sequence: CASSEATGGYEQYF. The CDR3 coding sequence is TGTGCCAGCAGTGAAGCGACAGGGGGCTACGAGCAGTACTTC.

In DNA, the CDR3 is TGTGCCAGCAGCTTTATCTCGTCAGATACGCAGTATTTT. It encodes CASSFISSDTQYF. V and J are TRBV7-9 and TRBJ2-3; D remains unclear. This CDR3 is built from 13 residues. The germline V gene encodes CDR1 SEHNR and CDR2 FQNEAQ (reference sequence). V was shortened by 3 bases and J by 4 bases, with 8 bases between the two germline ends.

The chain couples TRBV6-5 to TRBJ2-2; D remains ambiguous. Trimming took off 5 bases at V and 2 bases at J, with 6 bases between the two ends. This CDR3 contains 13 residues. CDR1 and CDR2 from the germline V gene are MNHEY and SVGAGI. CDR3 DNA sequence: TGTGCCAGCAGTGACACAAACACCGGGGAGCTGTTTTTT. It is translated as CASSDTNTGELFF.

The chain couples TRBV4-2 to TRBJ1-2; D gene unclear. This CDR3 contains 12 residues. Germline values: CDR1 LGHNA, CDR2 YNFKEQ. V was cut by 5 bases and J by 5 bases, with 9 bases left in between. CDR3 DNA: TGTGCCAGCAGCGAGGAAGGATATGGCTACACCTTC. Encoded protein: CASSEEGYGYTF.

Remarks on this clone: At one of its ends the junction is not consistent with the germline gene, which may arise from a read error. The chain couples TRBV5-4 to TRBJ2-3, with D unclear. The CDR3 is made up of 15 amino acids. The germline gives CDR1 SGHNT, CDR2 YYREEE (reference sequence). The CDR3 reads CASSQSDTSTDTQYF. In DNA form, the CDR3 reads TGCGCCAGCAGCCAATCAGACACCAGCACAGATACGCAGTATTTT. Full variable domain (outside the CDR3, taken from reference TRBV5-4 and TRBJ2-3): ETGVTQSPTHLIKTRGQQVTLRCSSQSGHNTVSWYQQALGQGPQFIFQYYREEENGRGNFPPRFSGLQFPNYSSELNVNALELDDSALYLCASSQSDTSTDTQYFGPGTRLTVL.

The chain combines TRBV5-8 with TRBJ2-1, with TRBD2 identical over 9 bases. The germline V gene encodes CDR1 SGHTS and CDR2 YDEGEE. The CDR3 has 15 residues. J lost 9 bases, V lost 4 bases, and 11 bases had no gene match. The CDR3 reads CASSPLASGKLEQFF. The CDR3 region has the DNA TGTGCCAGCAGCCCGTTGGCTAGCGGGAAGCTTGAGCAGTTCTTC.

The rearrangement links TRBV5-1 to TRBJ2-2; TRBD1 might be the D (6 bases). Germline V gene sequence: CDR1 SGHRS, CDR2 YFSETQ. The CDR3 sequence is 15 residues long. Deletions cut 2 bases from V and 3 bases from J, with 11 bases between. CDR3 protein: CASSFGQKDTGELFF. CDR3 coding DNA: TGCGCCAGCAGCTTCGGACAGAAAGACACCGGGGAGCTGTTTTTT.

A remark on this clone: Other DNA sequences in the same sample also yield this CDR3. V and J are TRBV28 and TRBJ1-5, with D possibly being TRBD1 (6 bases). Trimming pared 5 bases from V and 9 bases from J, leaving 11 bases between. CDR3 length: 12 amino acids. Germline CDR1 and CDR2: MDHEN and SYDVKM. The CDR3 spells CASSPPRGPQHF. The DNA for the CDR3 is TGTGCCAGCAGTCCTCCCAGGGGGCCCCAGCATTTT.

Of note for this clone: The sample contains more than one DNA sequence encoding this CDR3. The chain joins TRBV4-1 to TRBJ1-5, with unresolved D. V lost 0 bases and J 6 bases, leaving 6 bases between the germline ends. CDR3 size: 13 residues. Germline V gene data show CDR1 as MGHRA and CDR2 as YSYEKL. CDR3 sequence (DNA): TGCGCCAGCAGCCAAGATTTAGGTCAGCCCCAGCATTTT. The encoded protein is CASSQDLGQPQHF.

V and J are TRBV15 and TRBJ2-2; D is undetermined. CDR3 length equals 15 residues. The V end was cut by 0 bases, the J end by 6 bases, with 11 bases between. Germline V gene lookup returns CDR1 LNHNV and CDR2 YYDKDF (reference sequence). This CDR3 reads CATSRDTRMAGELFF. The DNA for the CDR3 is TGTGCCACCAGCAGAGATACAAGGATGGCCGGGGAGCTGTTTTTT.

The rearrangement joins TRBV2 to TRBJ2-7; 10 bases are shared with TRBD1. Germline CDR1 reads SNHLY; CDR2 reads FYNNEI. The CDR3 length is 12 residues. V was clipped by 6 bases and J by 6 bases; unmatched bases: 2. The CDR3 coding sequence is TGTGCCAGCAGGGGGACAGGGGCCGAGCAGTACTTC. Its translation is CASRGTGAEQYF.